The 8 T cell receptor beta chains presented below share a single source sample, sequenced in a study of blood T cell repertoires in COVID-19. TCRdb's table, derived via immunoSEQ multiplex PCR, lists solely in-frame clones and lacks some. The sample includes around 120,000 clones, over 75% of them seen just once. Input material: peripheral blood. The source of these receptors is a human donor with active COVID-19. The donor label of this sample is uncertain.

V usage is TRBV5-1 and J usage is TRBJ1-1, with D perhaps TRBD1 (5 bases). CDR1 and CDR2 (germline): SGHRS, YFSETQ. V lost 0 bases, J lost 4 bases, and 13 bases lay in between. This CDR3 region has 15 residues. CDR3 DNA: TGCGCCAGCAGCTTGGCCGTGGGACTTACCACTGAAGCTTTCTTT. Translated, it gives CASSLAVGLTTEAFF.

The sample holds many counts of this clone. The chain is built from TRBV4-3 and TRBJ2-7; the match to TRBD2 covers 12 bases. The CDR3 totals 15 residues. V shed 5 bases, J shed 8 bases, and the junction held 10 bases outside the gene matches. Per germline, CDR1 LGHNA and CDR2 YSLEER. This CDR3 is CASSSLAGGPVKQYF. For the CDR3, the DNA is TGCGCCAGCAGCTCTCTAGCGGGGGGGCCAGTTAAGCAGTACTTC.

Concerning this clone: At the DNA level, this CDR3 is encoded by other sequences in the same sample as well. The chain recombines TRBV5-6 with TRBJ1-1, with TRBD1 as a possible D gene (5 bases). In germline, CDR1 is SGHDT, CDR2 YYEEEE. The CDR3 is 14 residues long. Trimming cost V 0 bases and J 0 bases, with 6 bases left between them. CDR3 region: CASSLGQMNTEAFF. The DNA of the CDR3 is TGTGCCAGCAGCTTGGGACAGATGAACACTGAAGCTTTCTTT.

The chain couples TRBV7-2 to TRBJ2-2; 9 positions match TRBD2. CDR3 length: 17 residues. Germline lookup yields CDR1 SGHTA and CDR2 FQGNSA. The J segment lost 3 bases and the V segment lost 5 bases, leaving 10 bases of the junction unmatched. The CDR3 region has the DNA TGTGCCAGCAGCCCCGTTAGCGGGGGTTATTACACCGGGGAGCTGTTTTTT. Residues: CASSPVSGGYYTGELFF.

The CDR3 DNA reads TGTGCCACCAGGCGGGGAACCTACGAGCAGTACTTC. Translated: CATRRGTYEQYF. The chain combines TRBV24-1 with TRBJ2-7, with D perhaps matching TRBD2 (6 bases). The CDR3 is 12 residues long. V lost 7 bases to trimming and J lost 2 bases, with 8 bases between them. Germline lookup yields CDR1 KGHDR and CDR2 SFDVKD.

The chain employs TRBV11-2 and TRBJ2-3, with D perhaps matching TRBD2 (6 bases). CDR3 length: 12 residues. V was cut by 5 bases and J by 6 bases, with 9 bases left in between. CDR1 is SGHAT, CDR2 FQNNGV, per germline. The DNA for the CDR3 is TGTGCCAGCAGCCGGGAGTGGGATACGCAGTATTTT. It codes for CASSREWDTQYF. The full variable domain, in which reference TRBV11-2 and TRBJ2-3 provide the parts outside the CDR3, is EAGVAQSPRYKIIEKRQSVAFWCNPISGHATLYWYQQILGQGPKLLIQFQNNGVVDDSQLPKDRFSAERLKGVDSTLKIQPAKLEDSAVYLCASSREWDTQYFGPGTRLTVL.

The V call is TRBV10-1, the J call TRBJ2-2; 8 bases line up with TRBD1. Germline CDR1 WNHNN, CDR2 SYGVQD (reference sequence). The CDR3 is made up of 15 amino acids. V shed 6 bases, J shed 5 bases, and the junction held 8 bases outside the gene matches. The CDR3 loop is CASSQGQGRTGELFF. The CDR3 DNA reads TGCGCCAGCAGCCAAGGACAGGGCCGAACCGGGGAGCTGTTTTTT.

This chain connects TRBV20-1 to TRBJ2-3; 16 positions match TRBD2. After removal of 3 bases from V and 1 base from J, the junction contained 7 bases not matched to a gene. Germline-derived CDR1 and CDR2 are DFQATT and SNEGSKA (reference sequence). The CDR3 sequence is 18 residues long. CDR3 in amino acids: CSASTGTSGGAGTDTQYF. CDR3 nucleotides: TGCAGTGCTAGTACCGGGACTAGCGGGGGGGCTGGCACAGATACGCAGTATTTT.